One T cell receptor (beta chain) is described in this entry. Its antigen is not identified. As to treatment: skin biopsy from PPD injection site in Mantoux-positive individual. TCR cDNA received a 3' ligated oligonucleotide that carried a UMI. Tuberculin skin test biopsies were taken where PPD was injected in Mantoux-positive people. Amplification of ligated cDNA took four PCR rounds with SP2 and nested alpha and beta constant primers. Via MiXCR, TCRdb re-called the UMI-ligation and nested PCR reads, giving one row per CDR3 protein. The sample has tens of thousands of distinct CDR3 sequences; nearly 6% are singletons. The CDR3 extends over 17 amino acids. The V end lost 3 bases, the J end lost 4 bases, and 19 bases lay between the germline ends. Germline CDR1 is MNHEY and CDR2 is SMNVEV (reference sequence). The data stem from a study of naive and memory T cell subsets. Study-wide findings and caveats: Delayed type IV hypersensitivity infiltration was taken to explain higher tuberculin-site TCR counts.

The source was skin, collected from a tuberculin skin test site. V usage is TRBV27 and J usage is TRBJ2-4, with TRBD1 as a possible D gene (6 bases). This TCR was sampled from an adult in good health. The DNA of the CDR3 is TGTGCCAGCAGTTTTATCTCCGCCGACAGGATTAAAAACATTCAGTACTTC. Translated: CASSFISADRIKNIQYF.